This T cell receptor (beta chain) was recorded in a study of T cell responses to AZD1222 COVID-19 vaccine. Profiling relied on immunoSEQ multiplex PCR, and the TCRdb table lists in-frame clones only, not all of them. The sample includes some 200,000 clones, roughly 94% seen only once; the top ten take around 1.5%. A note on this clone: The antigen is not known.

Findings and limits, study-wide: White British people made up most donors, females outnumbered males, and clonal diversity was possibly underestimated. With two AZD1222 doses given, Spike-specific TCR breadth and depth both rose. Nearly half of spike-specific TCRs reportedly target variant regions that are unmutated in the B.1.351 and B.1.1.7 variants.

This TCR was sampled from an adult who received the MenACWY meningococcal vaccine as a control. The sequences come from peripheral blood, collected 28 days after the second dose of the MenACWY control vaccine.

The DNA of the CDR3 is TGTGCCAGCAGCTCCCAATCGGGGGGCACAGATACGCAGTATTTT. It codes for CASSSQSGGTDTQYF. V gene TRBV7-3 combines with J gene TRBJ2-3; TRBD2 is a possible D gene (6 bases). CDR1 is SGHTA and CDR2 is FQGTGA in the germline V gene. Trimming stripped 4 bases from V and 1 base from J, with 12 bases between. CDR3 size: 15 residues.